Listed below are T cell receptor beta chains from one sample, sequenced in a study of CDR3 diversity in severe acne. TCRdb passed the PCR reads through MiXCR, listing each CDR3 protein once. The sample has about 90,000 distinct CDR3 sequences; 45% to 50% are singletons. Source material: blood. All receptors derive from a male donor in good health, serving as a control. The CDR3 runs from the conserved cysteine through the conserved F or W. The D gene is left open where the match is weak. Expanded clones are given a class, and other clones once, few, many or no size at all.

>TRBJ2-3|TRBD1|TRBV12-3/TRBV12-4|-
CASSTGTGHTDTQYF
TGTGCCAGCAGTACGGGGACAGGGCACACAGATACGCAGTATTTT
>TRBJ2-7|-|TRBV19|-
CASSTGYYEQYF
TGTGCCAGTAGTACAGGTTACTACGAGCAGTACTTC
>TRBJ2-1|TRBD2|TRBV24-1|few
CATSDTRLAGVTNEQFF
TGTGCCACCAGTGATACCCGACTAGCGGGGGTTACCAATGAGCAGTTCTTC
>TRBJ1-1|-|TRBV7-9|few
CASTRNTEAFF
TGTGCCAGCACCAGGAACACTGAAGCTTTCTTT
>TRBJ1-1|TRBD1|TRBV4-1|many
CASSQDPGQAYTEAFF
TGCGCCAGCAGCCAAGACCCGGGACAGGCCTACACTGAAGCTTTCTTT
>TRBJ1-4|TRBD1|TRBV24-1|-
CATSDADRGREKLFF
TGTGCCACCAGTGATGCGGACAGGGGGCGTGAAAAACTGTTTTTT
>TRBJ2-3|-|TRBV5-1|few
CASSLQSPSTDTQYF
TGCGCCAGCAGCTTGCAATCACCTAGCACAGATACGCAGTATTTT
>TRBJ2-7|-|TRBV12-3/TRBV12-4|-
CASSSVPGTRYDEQYF
TGTGCCAGCAGTTCCGTCCCCGGGACACGGTATGACGAACAGTACTTC
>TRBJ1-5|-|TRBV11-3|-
CASSQTSGGTQHF
TGTGCCAGCAGCCAAACTAGCGGGGGGACCCAGCATTTT
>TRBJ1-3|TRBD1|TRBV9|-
CASSEGARGGNTIYF
TGTGCCAGCAGCGAGGGGGCTCGGGGTGGAAACACCATATATTTT
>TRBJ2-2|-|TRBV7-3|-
CASSFSGTGELFF
TGTGCCAGCAGCTTTAGTGGGACCGGGGAGCTGTTTTTT
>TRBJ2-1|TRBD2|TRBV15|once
CATSRGWPVGTSGGGNEQFF
TGTGCCACCAGCAGAGGTTGGCCGGTTGGTACTAGCGGGGGGGGCAATGAGCAGTTCTTC
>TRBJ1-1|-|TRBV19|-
CASRVLSEAFF
TGTGCCAGTAGGGTCCTCTCTGAAGCTTTCTTT
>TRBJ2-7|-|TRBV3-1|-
CASSQSLATYEQYF
TGTGCCAGCAGCCAGTCTTTGGCCACCTACGAGCAGTACTTC
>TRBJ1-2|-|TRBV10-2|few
CASSDKWGNYGYTF
TGCGCCAGCAGTGATAAGTGGGGGAACTATGGCTACACCTTC
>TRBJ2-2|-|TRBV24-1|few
CATNRASGELFF
TGTGCCACCAACCGGGCATCCGGGGAGCTGTTTTTT
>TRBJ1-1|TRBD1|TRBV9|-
CASGGQMNTEAFF
TGTGCCAGCGGGGGACAGATGAACACTGAAGCTTTCTTT
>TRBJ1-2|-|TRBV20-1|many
CSARERTVTYGYTF
TGCAGTGCTAGAGAGAGGACAGTTACCTATGGCTACACCTTC
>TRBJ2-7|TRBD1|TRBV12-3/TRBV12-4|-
CASSAPGQGLSYEQYF
TGTGCCAGCAGTGCGCCGGGACAGGGCCTCTCCTACGAGCAGTACTTC
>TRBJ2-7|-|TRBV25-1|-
CASSYLQEQYF
TGTGCCAGCAGTTACCTCCAGGAGCAGTACTTC
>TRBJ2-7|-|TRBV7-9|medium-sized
CASSVTSNYEQYF
TGTGCCAGCAGCGTAACCAGTAACTACGAGCAGTACTTC
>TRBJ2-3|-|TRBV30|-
CAWGGTTDTQYF
TGTGCCTGGGGCGGAACCACAGATACGCAGTATTTT
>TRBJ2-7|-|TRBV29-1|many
CSVAVSYEQYF
TGCAGCGTTGCGGTGAGCTACGAGCAGTACTTC
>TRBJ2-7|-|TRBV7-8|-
CASSLEGMLINWYEQYF
TGTGCCAGCAGCTTAGAGGGCATGTTGATCAATTGGTACGAGCAGTACTTC
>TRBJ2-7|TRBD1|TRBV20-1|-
CSAEGGQGNYEQYF
TGCAGTGCTGAGGGGGGACAGGGGAACTACGAGCAGTACTTC
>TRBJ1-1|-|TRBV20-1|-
CSASPMNTEAFF
TGCAGTGCTAGTCCCATGAACACTGAAGCTTTCTTT
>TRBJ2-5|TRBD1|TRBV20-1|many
CSAFLSTGVGETQYF
TGCAGTGCCTTTTTAAGCACAGGGGTTGGGGAGACCCAGTACTTC
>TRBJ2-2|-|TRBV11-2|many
CASSSDPTGELFF
TGTGCCAGCAGCTCTGACCCGACCGGGGAGCTGTTTTTT
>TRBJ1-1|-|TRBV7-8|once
CASNLDGGPGNTEAFF
TGTGCCAGCAACTTAGATGGGGGGCCGGGGAACACTGAAGCTTTCTTT
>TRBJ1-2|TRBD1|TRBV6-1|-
CASVGQGARDGYTF
TGTGCCAGCGTGGGACAGGGGGCGAGGGATGGCTACACCTTC
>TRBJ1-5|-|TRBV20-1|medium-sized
CSASGTGYQPQHF
TGCAGTGCTAGTGGGACGGGGTATCAGCCCCAGCATTTT
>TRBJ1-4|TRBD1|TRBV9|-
CASSPTTGAGEKLFF
TGTGCCAGCAGCCCAACGACAGGGGCCGGGGAAAAACTGTTTTTT
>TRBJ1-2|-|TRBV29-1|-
CSVKNRNQNFYGYTF
TGCAGCGTTAAAAATCGCAATCAGAATTTTTATGGCTACACCTTC
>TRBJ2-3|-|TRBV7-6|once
CASSLEGGLNTDTQYF
TGTGCCAGCAGCTTAGAAGGGGGGCTAAACACAGATACGCAGTATTTT
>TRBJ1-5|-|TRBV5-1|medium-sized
CASSPGEDQPQHF
TGCGCCAGCAGCCCAGGGGAGGATCAGCCCCAGCATTTT
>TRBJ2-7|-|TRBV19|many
CASSPDFNEQYF
TGTGCCAGTAGCCCGGACTTTAACGAGCAGTACTTC
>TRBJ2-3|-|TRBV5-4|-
CASSLERGAKRTDTQYF
TGTGCCAGCAGCTTGGAACGGGGGGCGAAGCGCACAGATACGCAGTATTTT